This T cell receptor beta chain emerged from a study of OX40 agonist ivuxolimab in advanced cancers. Across the whole study: In this trial design, patients received ivuxolimab intravenously at 0.01 to 10 mg/kg every 2 weeks.

TCRdb's copy holds only in-frame clones and misses some; the assay was immunoSEQ multiplex PCR. The profile shows approximately 74,000 clones, almost 90% of them singletons. In the case of this clone: Its antigen is undetermined.

General observations from the study: At doses 0.1 to 3.0 mg/kg, CD4+ and CD8+ clones expanded.

V gave up 4 bases and J gave up 5 bases; unmatched junction bases: 6. CDR1 is SGHTS, CDR2 YDEGEE, per germline. There are 16 residues in the CDR3. This TCR was sampled from an adult with an advanced solid tumor such as melanoma, head and neck, liver or kidney cancer. The V and J genes are TRBV5-8 and TRBJ2-2, with 12 bases lining up with TRBD2. The sequenced sample was CD4+ or CD8+ T cells sorted from blood, obtained in a trial of the OX40 agonist ivuxolimab. The DNA of the CDR3 is TGTGCCAGCAGCCAGACTAGCGGGAGAGGGACCGGGGAGCTGTTTTTT. This sequence encodes CASSQTSGRGTGELFF.